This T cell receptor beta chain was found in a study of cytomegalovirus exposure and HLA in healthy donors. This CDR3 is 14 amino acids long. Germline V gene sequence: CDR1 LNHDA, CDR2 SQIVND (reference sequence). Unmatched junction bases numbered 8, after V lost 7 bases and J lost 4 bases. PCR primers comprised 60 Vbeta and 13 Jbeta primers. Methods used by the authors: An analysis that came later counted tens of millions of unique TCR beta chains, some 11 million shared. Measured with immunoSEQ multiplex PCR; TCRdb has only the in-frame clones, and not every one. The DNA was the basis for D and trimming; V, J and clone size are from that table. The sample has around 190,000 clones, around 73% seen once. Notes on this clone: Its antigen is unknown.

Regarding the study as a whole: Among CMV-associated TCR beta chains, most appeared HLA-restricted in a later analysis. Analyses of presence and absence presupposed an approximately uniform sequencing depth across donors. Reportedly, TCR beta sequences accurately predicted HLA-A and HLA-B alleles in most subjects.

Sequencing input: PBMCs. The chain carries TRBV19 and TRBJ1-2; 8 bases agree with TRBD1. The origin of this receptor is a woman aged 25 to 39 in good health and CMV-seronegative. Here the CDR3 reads CASIARDRLYGYTF. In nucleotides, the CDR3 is TGTGCCAGTATCGCCCGGGACAGGCTCTATGGCTACACCTTC.